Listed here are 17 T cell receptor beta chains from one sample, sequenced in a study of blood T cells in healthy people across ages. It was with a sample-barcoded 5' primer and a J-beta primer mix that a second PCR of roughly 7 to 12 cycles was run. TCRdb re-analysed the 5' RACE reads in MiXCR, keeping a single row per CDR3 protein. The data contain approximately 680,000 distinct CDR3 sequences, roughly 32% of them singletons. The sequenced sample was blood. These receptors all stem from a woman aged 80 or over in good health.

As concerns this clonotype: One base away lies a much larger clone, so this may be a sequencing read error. This CDR3 is CRAREGIYEQYF. In DNA form, the CDR3 reads TGCAGGGCTAGAGAGGGGATTTACGAGCAGTACTTC. The chain combines TRBV20-1 with TRBJ2-7; D might be TRBD1 or TRBD2, each matching 5 bases. Germline loops: CDR1 DFQATT, CDR2 SNEGSKA (reference sequence). This CDR3 has 12 amino acids.

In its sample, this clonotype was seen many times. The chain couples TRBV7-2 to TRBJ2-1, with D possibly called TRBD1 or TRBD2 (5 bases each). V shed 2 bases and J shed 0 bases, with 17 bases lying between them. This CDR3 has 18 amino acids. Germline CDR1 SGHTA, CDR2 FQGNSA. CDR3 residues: CASSLTLPGALSYNEQFF. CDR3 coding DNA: TGTGCCAGCAGCTTAACTCTGCCCGGGGCGCTCTCCTACAATGAGCAGTTCTTC.

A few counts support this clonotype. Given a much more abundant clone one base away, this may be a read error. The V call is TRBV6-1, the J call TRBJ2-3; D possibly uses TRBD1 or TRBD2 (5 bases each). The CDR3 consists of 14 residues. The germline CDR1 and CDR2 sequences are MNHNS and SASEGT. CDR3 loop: CASREGDSTDTQYF. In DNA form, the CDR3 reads TGTGCCAGCAGGGAAGGGGACAGCACAGATACGCAGTATTTT.

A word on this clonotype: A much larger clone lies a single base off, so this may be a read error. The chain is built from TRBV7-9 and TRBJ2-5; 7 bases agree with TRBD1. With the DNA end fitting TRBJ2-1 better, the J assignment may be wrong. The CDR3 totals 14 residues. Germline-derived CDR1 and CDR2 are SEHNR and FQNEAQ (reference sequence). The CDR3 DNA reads TGTGCCAGCAGCCCCGGGACAGTCCAAGAGACCCAGTTCTTC. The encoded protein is CASSPGTVQETQFF.

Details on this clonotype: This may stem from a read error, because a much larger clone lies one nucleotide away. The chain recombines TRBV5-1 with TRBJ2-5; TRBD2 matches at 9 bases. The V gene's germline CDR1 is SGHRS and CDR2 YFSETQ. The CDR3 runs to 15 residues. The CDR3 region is CASSRTSAPQEAQYF. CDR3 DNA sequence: TGCGCCAGCAGCCGGACTAGCGCGCCCCAAGAGGCCCAGTACTTC.

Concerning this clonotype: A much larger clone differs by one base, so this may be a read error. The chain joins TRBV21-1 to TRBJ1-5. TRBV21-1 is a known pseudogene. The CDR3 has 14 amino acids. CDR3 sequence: CASSKGGVDQPQHF. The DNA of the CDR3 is TGTGCCAGCAGCAAAGGCGGGGTAGATCAGCCCCAGCATTTT.

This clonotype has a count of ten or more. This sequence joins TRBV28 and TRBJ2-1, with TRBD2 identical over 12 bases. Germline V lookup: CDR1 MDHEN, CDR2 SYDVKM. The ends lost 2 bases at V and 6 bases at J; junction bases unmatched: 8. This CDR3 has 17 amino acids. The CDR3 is CASSLTASGGVGNEQFF. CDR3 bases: TGTGCCAGCAGTTTAACGGCTAGCGGGGGGGTAGGCAATGAGCAGTTCTTC.

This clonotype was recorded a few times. This chain's CDR3 is CASSQEGGRAEAFF. The CDR3 nucleotides are TGTGCCAGCAGCCAAGAAGGAGGACGGGCTGAAGCTTTCTTT. The chain recombines TRBV3-1 with TRBJ1-1; D is unclear. Germline loops: CDR1 LGHDT, CDR2 YNNKEL (reference sequence). The CDR3 loop spans 14 amino acids. Trimming removed 0 bases at V and 6 bases at J, with 11 bases between.

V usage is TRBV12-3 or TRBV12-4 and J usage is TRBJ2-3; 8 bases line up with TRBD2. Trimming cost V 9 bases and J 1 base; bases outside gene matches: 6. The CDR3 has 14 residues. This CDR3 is CASTYSGGTDTQYF. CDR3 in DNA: TGTGCCAGTACTTATAGCGGGGGCACAGATACGCAGTATTTT.

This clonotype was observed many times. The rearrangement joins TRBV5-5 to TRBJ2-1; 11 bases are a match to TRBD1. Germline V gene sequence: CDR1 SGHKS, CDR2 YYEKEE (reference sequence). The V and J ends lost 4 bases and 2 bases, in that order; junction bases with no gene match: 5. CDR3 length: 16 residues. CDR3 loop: CASSRDRGNTYNEQFF. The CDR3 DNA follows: TGTGCCAGCAGCCGGGACAGGGGGAACACCTACAATGAGCAGTTCTTC.

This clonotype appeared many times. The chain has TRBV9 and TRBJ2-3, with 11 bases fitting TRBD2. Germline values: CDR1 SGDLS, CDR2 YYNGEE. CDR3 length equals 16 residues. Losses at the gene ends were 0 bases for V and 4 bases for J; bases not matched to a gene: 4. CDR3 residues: CASSVGLSGRADTQYF. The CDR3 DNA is TGTGCCAGCAGCGTAGGCCTTAGCGGGAGGGCAGATACGCAGTATTTT.

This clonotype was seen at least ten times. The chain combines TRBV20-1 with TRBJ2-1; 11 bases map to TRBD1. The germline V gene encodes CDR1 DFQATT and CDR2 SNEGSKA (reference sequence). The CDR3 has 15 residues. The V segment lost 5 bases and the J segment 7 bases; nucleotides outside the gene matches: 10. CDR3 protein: CSAYFRDRGWNEQFF. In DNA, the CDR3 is TGCAGTGCTTACTTCCGGGACAGGGGGTGGAATGAGCAGTTCTTC.

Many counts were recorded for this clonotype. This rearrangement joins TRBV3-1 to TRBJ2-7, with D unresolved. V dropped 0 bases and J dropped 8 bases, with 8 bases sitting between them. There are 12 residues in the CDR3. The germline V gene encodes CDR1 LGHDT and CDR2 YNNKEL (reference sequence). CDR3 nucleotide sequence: TGTGCCAGCAGCCAAGAGGCCGCAAAGCAGTACTTC. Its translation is CASSQEAAKQYF.

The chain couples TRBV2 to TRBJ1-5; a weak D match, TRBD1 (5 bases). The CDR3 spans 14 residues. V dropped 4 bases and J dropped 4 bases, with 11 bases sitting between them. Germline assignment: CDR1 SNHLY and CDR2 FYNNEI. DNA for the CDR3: TGTGCCAGCAGTGGACAGCCATGGAATCAGCCCCAGCATTTT. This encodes CASSGQPWNQPQHF. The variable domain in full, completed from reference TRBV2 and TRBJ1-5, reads EPEVTQTPSHQVTQMGQEVILRCVPISNHLYFYWYRQILGQKVEFLVSFYNNEISEKSEIFDDQFSVERPDGSNFTLKIRSTKLEDSAMYFCASSGQPWNQPQHFGDGTRLSIL.

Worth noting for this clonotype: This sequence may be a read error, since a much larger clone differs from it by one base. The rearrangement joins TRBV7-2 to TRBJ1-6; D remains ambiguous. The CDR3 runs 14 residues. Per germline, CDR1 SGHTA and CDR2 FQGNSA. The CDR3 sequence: CASSLGRGRSPPHF. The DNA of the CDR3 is TGTGCCAGCAGCTTAGGTCGAGGGAGATCACCCCCCCACTTT.

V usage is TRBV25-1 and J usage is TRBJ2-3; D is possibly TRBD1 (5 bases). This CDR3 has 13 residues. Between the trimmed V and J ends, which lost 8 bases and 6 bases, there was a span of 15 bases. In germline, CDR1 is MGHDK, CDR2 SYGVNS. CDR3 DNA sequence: TGTGCCAGCGATAGCAGGGTCGGGGATACGCAGTATTTT. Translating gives CASDSRVGDTQYF.

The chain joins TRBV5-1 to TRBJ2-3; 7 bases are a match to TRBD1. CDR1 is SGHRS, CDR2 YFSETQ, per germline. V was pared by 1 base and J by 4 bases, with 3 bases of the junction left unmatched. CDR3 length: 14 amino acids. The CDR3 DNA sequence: TGCGCCAGCAGCTTGTTCCAGGGGGCAGATACGCAGTATTTT. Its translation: CASSLFQGADTQYF.